The clone carrying this TCR beta chain has only a few counts. A single record per CDR3 protein comes from TCRdb applying MiXCR to the 5' RACE reads. Of approximately 150,000 distinct CDR3 sequences in the sample, roughly 19% are singletons; the top ten hold under 2.5%. This sample is part of a study of T-cell memory formation after mild COVID-19. Germline CDR1 reads SQVTM; CDR2 reads ANQGSEA. The CDR3 sequence is 13 residues long. The V segment lost 3 bases and the J segment 8 bases; nucleotides outside the gene matches: 7. The chain couples TRBV29-1 to TRBJ1-2, with 9 bases matching TRBD1. The clonotype was recovered from an adult woman who had mild COVID-19 (a few samples of this study predate the infection). Cell type and time point are not known. The sequenced material came from PBMCs or a T cell subset sorted from them (not recorded which). As DNA, the CDR3 is TGCAGCGTTGACAGGACAGGGGATGGAGGCTACACCTTC. Residues: CSVDRTGDGGYTF.